The 5 T cell receptor beta chains in this list originate from one sample, sequenced in a study of graft-versus-host responses after intestinal transplantation. Their recognized antigens are unknown. The table came from immunoSEQ multiplex PCR; TCRdb's copy has only in-frame clones and leaves some out. The sample has roughly 70,000 clones; 84% are singletons. The sequences come from unstimulated CD4+ T cells sorted from spleen or lymph node cells, collected before transplant. Receptor source: a human donor who was the organ donor for an intestinal transplant.

This clone came up a few times. The chain has TRBV19 and TRBJ1-4; D is perhaps TRBD1 (6 bases). CDR3 length: 12 residues. V shed 7 bases and J shed 12 bases, with 15 bases lying between them. Germline-derived CDR1 and CDR2 are LNHDA and SQIVND (reference sequence). The CDR3 coding sequence is TGTGCCAGTAACGACAGGTACGGGGAACTGTTTTTT. It is translated as CASNDRYGELFF.

The CDR3 reads CAWSVGGTEAFF. The CDR3 DNA is TGTGCCTGGAGTGTAGGGGGCACTGAAGCTTTCTTT. The chain recombines TRBV30 with TRBJ1-1, with D perhaps matching TRBD1 (6 bases). V lost 0 bases and J 4 bases, leaving 6 bases between the germline ends. In germline, CDR1 is GTSNPN, CDR2 SVGIG (reference sequence). CDR3 length equals 12 residues.

The rearrangement uses TRBV2 and TRBJ1-1, with a weak D call TRBD1 (5 bases). V dropped 3 bases and J dropped 0 bases, with 14 bases sitting between them. CDR1 SNHLY and CDR2 FYNNEI come from the germline V gene. The CDR3 consists of 16 residues. The DNA of the CDR3 is TGTGCCAGCAGTGAGCGAAGGGGCGCGATGAACACTGAAGCTTTCTTT. It specifies CASSERRGAMNTEAFF.

This clone was counted only a few times. This sequence joins TRBV28 and TRBJ1-5; tentative D call: TRBD1 (6 bases). The CDR3 runs 15 residues. Germline V gene sequence: CDR1 MDHEN, CDR2 SYDVKM. V lost 6 bases and J lost 3, with 15 bases in between. As DNA, the CDR3 is TGTGCCAGCAGAGGGGGACAAAACACCAATCAGCCCCAGCATTTT. Residues: CASRGGQNTNQPQHF.

The chain recombines TRBV15 with TRBJ2-3; no definite D call. The V end was cut by 9 bases, the J end by 0 bases, with 16 bases between. The CDR3 consists of 15 residues. Germline loops: CDR1 LNHNV, CDR2 YYDKDF (reference sequence). CDR3 bases: TGTGCCACGATCAAGAATCCAACTAGCACAGATACGCAGTATTTT. This gives the protein CATIKNPTSTDTQYF.